The 17 T cell receptor beta chains listed next were all sequenced from one sample in a study of early T cells in non-severe SARS-CoV-2 infection. TCRdb fed the 5' RACE reads into MiXCR, producing one record per CDR3 protein. The table lists some 98,000 distinct CDR3 sequences, over 15% of them singletons. Sequencing was done on a sample of whole blood. The receptors here all came from an adult who was a healthcare worker with PCR-confirmed SARS-CoV-2 infection or an uninfected control (not recorded which).

This clonotype has only a few counts. This chain uses TRBV2 with TRBJ2-1, with D maybe TRBD2 (6 bases). The V gene lost 1 base and the J gene lost 11 bases, with 15 bases spanning the gap. From germline, CDR1 is SNHLY and CDR2 FYNNEI. CDR3 size: 14 residues. The CDR3, as DNA: TGTGCCAGCAGTGAAGGGTTGGCGGGAAGGAAGCAGTTCTTC. Amino acids: CASSEGLAGRKQFF.

In this sample, this clonotype turned up a few times. V usage is TRBV12-3 or TRBV12-4 and J usage is TRBJ2-1, with TRBD1 matching 7 bases. Trimming removed 6 bases from V and 2 bases from J; junction bases left unmatched: 4. This CDR3 contains 14 residues. The CDR3 DNA reads TGTGCCAGCAGGGGGCAGGGGGCCTACAATGAGCAGTTCTTC. Translating gives CASRGQGAYNEQFF.

In this sample, this clonotype turned up a few times. The chain carries TRBV12-3 or TRBV12-4 and TRBJ1-2; 10 bases match TRBD1. The CDR3 extends over 15 amino acids. The V and J ends lost 7 bases and 6 bases, in that order; junction bases with no gene match: 11. The CDR3 bases are TGTGCCAGCATTCCTTCGGACAGGGGGATAGATGGCTACACCTTC. It yields the protein CASIPSDRGIDGYTF.

This clonotype turned up a few times. V is TRBV7-9 and J is TRBJ2-3, with D tentatively TRBD1 (5 bases). Trimming left V 8 bases short and J 2 bases short, with 11 bases between. The CDR3 loop spans 13 amino acids. Germline CDR1 reads SEHNR; CDR2 reads FQNEAQ (reference sequence). The CDR3 DNA reads TGTGCCAGCGAAGGGGCCCTCACAGATACGCAGTATTTT. Translating gives CASEGALTDTQYF.

CDR3 loop: CASSLRDSLNSPLHF. The CDR3 DNA reads as TGTGCCAGCAGCCTTCGGGACAGCTTAAATTCACCCCTCCACTTT. The chain employs TRBV3-1 and TRBJ1-6; TRBD1 matches at 7 bases. Unmatched junction bases numbered 7, after V lost 4 bases and J lost 7 bases. Germline CDR1 is LGHDT and CDR2 is YNNKEL (reference sequence). There are 15 residues in the CDR3.

This clonotype was observed a single time. The chain combines TRBV27 with TRBJ1-5; maybe TRBD1 (5 bases). The V gene lost 3 bases and the J gene lost 1 base, with 16 bases spanning the gap. Germline CDR1 MNHEY, CDR2 SMNVEV (reference sequence). The length of the CDR3 is 17 residues. CDR3 DNA sequence: TGTGCCAGCAGTTTTACTAGGCAGGGAGGGAGCAATCAGCCCCAGCATTTT. It codes for CASSFTRQGGSNQPQHF.

Only a few counts were recorded for this clonotype. This rearrangement joins TRBV6-5 to TRBJ1-6, with D possibly TRBD1 on 5 matching bases. Trimming shortened V by 7 bases and J by 10 bases, and 11 bases separated the two germline ends. This CDR3 has 12 amino acids. Looked up from germline, CDR1 is MNHEY and CDR2 is SVGAGI. The CDR3 DNA reads TGTGCCAGCACTACAGGACAATCACCCCTCCACTTT. Protein: CASTTGQSPLHF.

V gene TRBV19 combines with J gene TRBJ1-5; D remains ambiguous. The germline V gene encodes CDR1 LNHDA and CDR2 SQIVND (reference sequence). This CDR3 spans 13 amino acids. With 2 bases removed from V and 4 bases from J, the gap between germline ends came to 6 bases. The CDR3 nucleotides read TGTGCCAGTAGTATAACGGAGAATCAGCCCCAGCATTTT. It translates to CASSITENQPQHF.

This clonotype was observed a few times. The chain recombines TRBV6-5 with TRBJ2-7; maybe TRBD2 (5 bases). This CDR3 has 14 residues. Trimming pared 5 bases from V and 5 bases from J, leaving 16 bases between. Germline V gene sequence: CDR1 MNHEY, CDR2 SVGAGI. For the CDR3, the DNA is TGTGCCAGCAGTGAACGCGGGCAGCCGAACGAGCAGTACTTC. Translation: CASSERGQPNEQYF.

This clonotype was counted between two and nine times. This chain connects TRBV13 to TRBJ2-2; 12 positions agree with TRBD2. The CDR3 length is 15 residues. J gave up 6 bases and V 4 bases, and 3 bases lay outside the gene matches. CDR1 PRHDT and CDR2 FYEKMQ come from the germline V gene (reference sequence). Here the CDR3 reads CASSSWTSGAGELFF. In nucleotides, the CDR3 is TGTGCCAGCAGCTCATGGACTAGCGGGGCCGGGGAGCTGTTTTTT.

The J gene is TRBJ1-1, the V gene TRBV29-1; D unresolved. V was trimmed by 1 base and J by 0 bases, leaving 9 bases between them. Germline CDR1 SQVTM, CDR2 ANQGSEA. The length of the CDR3 is 14 residues. CDR3: CSVEVEGLNTEAFF. The DNA of the CDR3 is TGCAGCGTTGAAGTCGAGGGATTGAACACTGAAGCTTTCTTT.

This chain connects TRBV20-1 to TRBJ2-3; 9 nucleotides align to TRBD2. This CDR3 contains 15 residues. CDR1 is DFQATT, CDR2 SNEGSKA, per germline (reference sequence). V trimming: 3 bases; J trimming: 3 bases; junction bases outside the gene matches: 7. This CDR3 reads CSARLAGRRTDTQYF. CDR3 sequence (DNA): TGCAGTGCTAGGCTAGCGGGAAGGAGGACAGATACGCAGTATTTT.

The chain carries TRBV3-1 and TRBJ1-1; 9 nucleotides agree with TRBD1. J lost 0 bases, V lost 4 bases, and 3 bases had no gene match. Germline V lookup: CDR1 LGHDT, CDR2 YNNKEL (reference sequence). This CDR3 spans 15 amino acids. In nucleotides, the CDR3 is TGTGCCAGCAGCCCAGGGGACAGGGTGAACACTGAAGCTTTCTTT. Translation: CASSPGDRVNTEAFF.

The chain is built from TRBV9 and TRBJ2-7; D possibly corresponds to TRBD2 (6 bases). Deletions cut 5 bases from V and 5 bases from J, with 17 bases between. In germline, CDR1 is SGDLS, CDR2 YYNGEE. This CDR3 contains 14 residues. The CDR3 spells CASSPGATLHEQYF. As DNA, the CDR3 is TGTGCCAGCAGTCCGGGAGCTACCCTCCACGAGCAGTACTTC.

This clonotype was found many times. This chain joins TRBV27 and TRBJ2-7, with D perhaps assigned TRBD1 or TRBD2 (5 bases each). Germline V lookup: CDR1 MNHEY, CDR2 SMNVEV (reference sequence). The CDR3 consists of 15 residues. Trimming left V 5 bases short and J 2 bases short, with 16 bases between. The DNA for the CDR3 is TGTGCCAGCAGTCGGGGTGGGACGGTCGCCTACGAGCAGTACTTC. Its translation is CASSRGGTVAYEQYF.

This clonotype was detected many times. V gene TRBV2 combines with J gene TRBJ2-7; D is ambiguous. The CDR3 covers 14 residues. V gave up 1 base and J gave up 1 base, with 8 bases separating them. The V gene's germline CDR1 is SNHLY and CDR2 FYNNEI. DNA for the CDR3: TGTGCCAGCAGTGAAGTAGGGTTGTCCTACGAGCAGTACTTC. Amino acid sequence: CASSEVGLSYEQYF.

This chain connects TRBV29-1 to TRBJ2-1; TRBD2 agrees at 10 bases. Losses at the gene ends were 6 bases for V and 6 bases for J; bases not matched to a gene: 2. The length of the CDR3 is 12 residues. Germline values: CDR1 SQVTM, CDR2 ANQGSEA. CDR3 in DNA: TGCAGCGTCCGGACTAGCGGCAATGAGCAGTTCTTC. Translating gives CSVRTSGNEQFF.